The TCR beta chain described here comes from a study of shared clonotypes between healthy human individuals (dated by TCRdb to the early 2020s). Describing the broader study: The cohort included a few men and two women between 18 and 49 years of age. For each donor, three plates each were used for CD4 naive and CD4 memory, two plates were used for CD8 naive, and one plate was used for CD8 memory. To estimate repertoire size and how much clonotypes are shared between individuals, the study performed deep sequencing of blood TCR repertoires from five healthy adults. To increase sequencing depth and limit assay-specific biases, TCR repertoire library preparation and sequencing were carried out by different laboratories using diverse techniques. Between about 0.9 and 9 billion PBMCs per donor were obtained by leukapheresis.

In the case of this clone: The antigen it binds to is not known. No base-level quality is on record; no much larger clone is a single base apart.

Including the terminal cysteine and phenylalanine, the CDR3 comprises 15 residues. Here the CDR3 DNA is all that survives: 45 bases in frame from base 1. V is cut back by 0 bases and J by 5 bases, with 4 bases in the junction unmatched. CDR1 and CDR2 are read off the germline V gene as SGHVS and FQNEAQ. Using the deep immunoSEQ assay, multiplex PCR amplified TCR CDR3 regions from genomic DNA. For each cell subset, the extracted genomic DNA was distributed evenly across all wells of several immunoSEQ 96-well plates, and each plate served as one replicate. For sorted subsets, each replicate PCR was loaded with roughly 200 ng genomic DNA, equivalent to approximately 27,000 T cell genomes. Purified libraries were quantified with a Qubit 3.0 fluorometer, sized on a Bioanalyzer 2100, and re-quantified with the KAPA Library Quantification kit. Every immunoSEQ 96-well plate was sequenced on a dedicated single-read 150-cycle Illumina NextSeq 550 flow cell. The authors' pipeline ran thus. Because the immunoSEQ output held only junctional sequences and lacked quality scores, the filtering could not match the filtering applied to full-length reads. To assign V/J genes and CDR3, sequences were annotated against IMGT germline references using PyIR, a Python wrapper for IgBLAST v1.9. Reads were filtered out if the reads had weak V/J assignments (E-value above 1e-6), no CDR3, stop codons, out-of-frame junctions, or ambiguous translated residues. V3J clonotypes were defined as sequences sharing the same inferred V gene, J gene, and CDR3 amino acid sequence. Percentage overlap between repertoires was calculated by dividing the number of shared unique clonotypes by the size of the smaller repertoire. RTK rarefaction, the Chao1 estimator, and Recon v2.1 estimates of unobserved clonotypes were used to assess repertoire richness. For all TCRbeta clonotypes obtained by the gDNA method from a few donors, generation probabilities were computed with OLGA. TCRdb's version of the immuneACCESS table is confined to in-frame rearrangements and falls short of the full clone set. An unresolved V gene accounts for under half of the shortfall where checked; the remainder is of unknown origin. V and J calls and clone size come straight from that table; D and trimming were deduced from the DNA. The sample profile shows roughly 1,000,000 clones; approximately 80% of them were found once. The ten largest clones add up to roughly 0.62% of the sample.

The donors were healthy, HIV-negative adults with no recently reported acute infections or vaccinations. All donors were Caucasian adults living in Nashville, Tennessee, USA. CD4+ T cells were enriched by magnetic negative selection, after which naive cells were positively selected on CD45RA and the negative fraction was taken as the memory subset. Blood was obtained by leukapheresis, after which PBMCs were separated by Ficoll-Histopaque density gradient centrifugation and cryopreserved in liquid nitrogen vapor phase. Analytical flow cytometry was used to check the purity and quantity of each magnetically sorted T cell population. Genomic DNA was isolated from every sorted fraction and measured by UV absorbance on a Nanodrop 2000c. Here is what the overall study found, with its caveats: Incomplete sequencing was indicated by rarefaction of sorted-subset datasets, despite the large sequencing depth. When several donors were compared, the shared fraction of clonotypes was 5% to 6.5% for naive CD4, more than 3% for naive CD8, more than 2% for memory CD4, and 0.4% for memory CD8. Because the study included a small number of donors, the genetic and exposure-history diversity represented was limited. Compared with non-shared clonotypes, the clonotypes found in all four sorted-subset donors had higher generation probabilities. Naive subsets generally had larger estimated clonotype richness than memory subsets did. Sampling was restricted to blood, and TCR repertoires in tissues likely differ from the TCR repertoires found in blood. Based on pairwise subsampling, the degree of clonotype sharing among donors was expected to be affected by sequencing depth.

Here the chain combines TRBV7-8 and TRBJ2-4, and TRBD1 aligns with 7 junction nucleotides. The sample consisted of memory CD4+ T cells from PBMCs. The cell subset or site label here, explained by the study, means: CD45RA-negative fraction. The sequence was obtained from a man aged 18-30 years in good health. Some clones in this sample may be carry-over from other donors' samples. The CDR3 protein is CASSLAFGQENIQYF. Here is the DNA: TGTGCCAGCAGCTTAGCGTTCGGACAGGAAAACATTCAGTACTTC.